The clone carrying this T cell receptor (beta chain) was observed once. This specimen comes from a study of blood T cell repertoires in COVID-19. Generated by immunoSEQ multiplex PCR, the TCRdb table keeps only in-frame clones and is missing some. Found here are tens of thousands of clones, 90% of them singletons; the top ten hold over 1.2%. This CDR3 has 14 residues. Germline assignment: CDR1 SGHVS and CDR2 FNYEAQ. V was trimmed by 0 bases and J by 8 bases, leaving 11 bases between them. The receptor's source is a man aged 50-59 years with acute or convalescent COVID-19. The specimen was peripheral blood. The rearrangement joins TRBV7-6 to TRBJ2-1, with a possible D match to TRBD2 (5 bases). The CDR3 coding sequence is TGTGCCAGCAGCTTAGCGGCGGGCTTTGATGAGCAGTTCTTC. It encodes CASSLAAGFDEQFF.